A single TCR beta chain is shown here with its context. Its antigen remains unknown. The data were obtained in a study of cytomegalovirus exposure and HLA in healthy donors. V gave up 6 bases and J gave up 4 bases; unmatched junction bases: 6. The germline gives CDR1 MNHEY, CDR2 SVGAGI. The CDR3 totals 14 residues. Study-level findings and limits: Highest at DRB1 and lowest at HLA-C, TCR association rates differed among HLA loci in a later analysis. Most observed TCR sequences were rare, whereas some public TCRs were detected in many donors. Across donors, sequencing depth was assumed by presence/absence analyses to be roughly uniform.

PCR amplification relied on 60 Vbeta primers (plus 13 Jbeta primers). Produced via immunoSEQ multiplex PCR; TCRdb's table is partial and in-frame only. The sample carries 100,000 to 150,000 clones, approximately 81% recorded once. Sequenced sample: PBMCs. The clonotype comes from a woman aged 40 to 50 in good health and CMV-seronegative. The chain carries TRBV6-5 and TRBJ1-2, with 9 bases lining up with TRBD1. The CDR3, as DNA: TGTGCCAGCAGAGAGGGACAGGGAGTCTATGGCTACACCTTC. It translates to CASREGQGVYGYTF.